The rows below give T cell receptor beta chains drawn from one sample of a study of beta chain features in type 1 diabetes. The assay was immunoSEQ multiplex PCR, and TCRdb's table has in-frame clones only and misses some. This table holds 200,000 to 300,000 clones, roughly 21% found once. Sequencing was performed on naive CD4+ T cells from blood. These receptors were obtained from a woman aged 40 to 50 with type 1 diabetes. The CDR3 runs from the conserved cysteine through the conserved F or W. D genes are given only for firm matches. Only some rows state a clone size, as once, few, many or a class for expanded clones.

V,size,J,D,CDR3,DNA
TRBV20-1,few,TRBJ2-1,NA,CSAADRGEQFF,TGCAGTGCTGCAGATAGAGGTGAGCAGTTCTTC
TRBV5-1,few,TRBJ2-7,TRBD2,CASSLAPTSGDYEQYF,TGCGCCAGCAGCTTGGCCCCGACTAGCGGGGATTACGAGCAGTACTTC
TRBV6-5,NA,TRBJ2-7,TRBD1,CASRTGASYEQYF,TGTGCCAGCAGGACAGGGGCATCCTACGAGCAGTACTTC
TRBV30,few,TRBJ1-1,NA,CAWSLTWTIEAFF,TGTGCCTGGAGTCTAACATGGACAATTGAAGCTTTCTTT
TRBV5-6,few,TRBJ1-5,NA,CASSFRGSNQPQHF,TGTGCCAGCAGCTTCAGGGGTAGCAATCAGCCCCAGCATTTT
TRBV7-3,few,TRBJ2-1,NA,CASSPRGDEQFF,TGTGCCAGCAGCCCGCGGGGCGATGAGCAGTTCTTC
TRBV7-2,few,TRBJ2-5,NA,CASSLSRETQYF,TGTGCCAGCAGCTTATCCAGAGAGACCCAGTACTTC
TRBV2,few,TRBJ1-5,NA,CASSEIGVWPYSNQPQHF,TGTGCCAGCAGTGAAATCGGGGTTTGGCCGTATAGCAATCAGCCCCAGCATTTT
TRBV5-4,NA,TRBJ2-3,TRBD2,CASSLTSGGPDTQYF,TGTGCCAGCAGCTTGACTAGCGGGGGTCCAGATACGCAGTATTTT
TRBV30,NA,TRBJ2-1,TRBD2,CACRLGLAGGRSYNEQFF,TGTGCCTGCCGCTTGGGACTAGCGGGAGGGCGGTCCTACAATGAGCAGTTCTTC
TRBV29-1,NA,TRBJ1-4,NA,CSVLGGPNEKLFF,TGCAGCGTTCTGGGGGGACCTAATGAAAAACTGTTTTTT
TRBV6-5,few,TRBJ2-7,NA,CASSYSGSHYEQYF,TGTGCCAGCAGTTACTCTGGCTCTCACTACGAGCAGTACTTC
TRBV4-1,few,TRBJ1-1,NA,CASSQEGGRPNTEAFF,TGCGCCAGCAGCCAAGAGGGGGGACGGCCGAACACTGAAGCTTTCTTT
TRBV4-3,few,TRBJ1-2,NA,CASSQGAPINYGYTF,TGCGCCAGCAGCCAAGGGGCCCCTATTAACTATGGCTACACCTTC
TRBV30,NA,TRBJ1-1,NA,CAWREGGSTEAFF,TGTGCCTGGAGGGAAGGCGGAAGCACTGAAGCTTTCTTT
TRBV19,NA,TRBJ2-2,NA,CASSRQAPGTGELFF,TGTGCCAGTAGTAGACAGGCTCCGGGCACCGGGGAGCTGTTTTTT
TRBV25-1,few,TRBJ2-7,NA,CASSGQIRLAEQYF,TGTGCCAGCAGTGGACAGATCCGGCTCGCCGAGCAGTACTTC
TRBV6-6,NA,TRBJ2-5,NA,CASSYSGLQETQYF,TGTGCCAGCAGTTACTCGGGCTTACAAGAGACCCAGTACTTC
TRBV6-1,NA,TRBJ1-1,TRBD1,CASMYGQGGTEAFF,TGTGCCAGCATGTACGGACAGGGGGGGACTGAAGCTTTCTTT
TRBV28,few,TRBJ1-1,NA,CASSFSSNTEAFF,TGTGCCAGCAGTTTTAGCTCGAACACTGAAGCTTTCTTT
TRBV11-2,NA,TRBJ2-3,NA,CASSPGDTQYF,TGTGCCAGCAGCCCGGGGGATACGCAGTATTTT
TRBV29-1,NA,TRBJ2-1,TRBD2,CSVETSGYNEQFF,TGCAGCGTTGAGACTAGCGGTTACAATGAGCAGTTCTTC
TRBV9,few,TRBJ1-2,TRBD1,CASSAGQGIGYTF,TGTGCCAGCAGCGCCGGACAGGGGATCGGCTACACCTTC
TRBV30,few,TRBJ2-5,TRBD1,CACHPSGTGGTQYF,TGTGCCTGCCACCCCTCTGGGACAGGGGGGACCCAGTACTTC
TRBV4-3,few,TRBJ1-1,NA,CASSQGEDSNTEAFF,TGCGCCAGCAGCCAAGGCGAGGACAGTAACACTGAAGCTTTCTTT
TRBV4-1,few,TRBJ2-2,NA,CASSPGTTGELFF,TGCGCCAGCAGCCCCGGGACTACCGGGGAGCTGTTTTTT
TRBV19,few,TRBJ2-3,TRBD2,CASSAQRESADTQYF,TGTGCCAGTAGTGCCCAGCGGGAGTCCGCAGATACGCAGTATTTT
TRBV29-1,few,TRBJ2-5,TRBD1,CSSRQGAQETQYF,TGCAGCTCTCGACAGGGGGCCCAAGAGACCCAGTACTTC
TRBV27,few,TRBJ2-3,TRBD2,CASSLAGGPDTQYF,TGTGCCAGTTCACTAGCGGGAGGGCCAGATACGCAGTATTTT
TRBV5-1,NA,TRBJ2-5,TRBD1,CASSLGQGRETQYF,TGCGCCAGCAGCCTTGGACAGGGACGAGAGACCCAGTACTTC
TRBV7-3,NA,TRBJ2-5,TRBD2,CASSLTGGAGEETQYF,TGTGCCAGCAGCTTAACTGGTGGGGCGGGAGAAGAGACCCAGTACTTC
TRBV2,NA,TRBJ1-2,TRBD1,CASSVSGGAGYTF,TGTGCCAGCAGTGTTTCAGGGGGCGCCGGCTACACCTTC
TRBV5-4,few,TRBJ2-3,NA,CASSSPSVDTQYF,TGTGCCAGCAGCTCCCCTAGCGTAGATACGCAGTATTTT
TRBV4-2,NA,TRBJ2-7,NA,CASSQETPGGHEQYF,TGTGCCAGCAGCCAAGAGACACCCGGGGGTCACGAGCAGTACTTC
TRBV4-3,NA,TRBJ2-1,TRBD1,CASSPQLRTGLFF,TGCGCCAGCAGCCCCCAACTGCGGACAGGGCTGTTCTTC
TRBV4-1,few,TRBJ2-1,TRBD2,CASSQPGTSGGPGYEQFF,TGCGCCAGCAGCCAGCCCGGGACTAGCGGGGGGCCCGGGTATGAGCAGTTCTTC
TRBV27,NA,TRBJ1-4,TRBD1,CASSTTADREKLFF,TGTGCCAGCAGTACTACCGCGGACAGGGAAAAACTGTTTTTT
TRBV6-6,NA,TRBJ2-7,TRBD2,CASSDVASGKVEQYF,TGTGCCAGCAGTGATGTGGCTAGCGGGAAGGTCGAGCAGTACTTC
TRBV7-2,NA,TRBJ2-1,TRBD1,CASSLVGQGVVEQFF,TGTGCCAGCAGCTTAGTGGGACAGGGTGTTGTTGAGCAGTTCTTC
TRBV7-2,NA,TRBJ2-7,NA,CASSLVLASYEQYF,TGTGCCAGCAGCTTAGTCCTCGCTAGCTACGAGCAGTACTTC
TRBV29-1,few,TRBJ2-2,TRBD1,CSVPGQGITGELFF,TGCAGCGTTCCGGGACAGGGAATAACCGGGGAGCTGTTTTTT
TRBV9,NA,TRBJ1-4,TRBD1,CASSAPGQGEKLFF,TGTGCCAGCAGCGCCCCGGGACAGGGAGAAAAACTGTTTTTT
TRBV7-8,NA,TRBJ2-7,NA,CASSLGYGGRSYEQYF,TGTGCCAGCAGCTTAGGGTACGGGGGTCGATCCTACGAGCAGTACTTC
TRBV4-2,NA,TRBJ2-7,NA,CASSQSSEQYF,TGTGCCAGCAGCCAATCGAGCGAGCAGTACTTC
TRBV5-1,few,TRBJ1-1,NA,CASSVTNRDTEAFF,TGCGCCAGCAGCGTAACCAACAGGGACACTGAAGCTTTCTTT
TRBV27,few,TRBJ1-1,NA,CASSGHLNTEAFF,TGTGCCAGCTCGGGACACCTGAACACTGAAGCTTTCTTT
TRBV6-5,few,TRBJ2-5,NA,CASRSEETQYF,TGTGCCAGCAGGTCTGAAGAGACCCAGTACTTC
TRBV28,few,TRBJ2-5,NA,CATRLPPQETQYF,TGTGCCACCCGACTCCCTCCCCAAGAGACCCAGTACTTC
TRBV25-1,NA,TRBJ2-3,TRBD2,CASSESGRARGDTQYF,TGTGCCAGCAGTGAGTCCGGGAGGGCCAGAGGAGATACGCAGTATTTT
TRBV4-3,few,TRBJ1-4,NA,CASSQDWRKNEKLFF,TGCGCCAGCAGCCAAGACTGGAGAAAGAATGAAAAACTGTTTTTT
TRBV9,NA,TRBJ2-7,TRBD1,CASSPGTGYEQYF,TGTGCCAGCAGCCCAGGGACAGGGTACGAGCAGTACTTC
TRBV7-8,NA,TRBJ2-1,TRBD2,CASSSTRGGRYNEQFF,TGTGCCAGCAGCTCGACCCGGGGGGGGCGTTACAATGAGCAGTTCTTC
TRBV4-3,NA,TRBJ2-5,TRBD2,CASSPRDYPVRETQYF,TGCGCCAGCAGCCCACGGGACTACCCCGTCCGAGAGACCCAGTACTTC
TRBV9,NA,TRBJ2-1,TRBD1,CASSVATRDRGSNEQFF,TGTGCCAGCAGCGTAGCTACCCGGGACAGGGGAAGCAATGAGCAGTTCTTC